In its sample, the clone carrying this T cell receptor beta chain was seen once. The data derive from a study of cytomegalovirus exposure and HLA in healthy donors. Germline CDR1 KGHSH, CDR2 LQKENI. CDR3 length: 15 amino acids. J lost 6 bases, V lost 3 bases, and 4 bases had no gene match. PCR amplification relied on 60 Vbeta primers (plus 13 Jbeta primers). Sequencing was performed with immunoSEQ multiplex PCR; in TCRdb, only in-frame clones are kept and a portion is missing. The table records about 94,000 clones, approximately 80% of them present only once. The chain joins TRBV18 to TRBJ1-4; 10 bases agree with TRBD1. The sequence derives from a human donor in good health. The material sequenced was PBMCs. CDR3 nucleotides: TGTGCCAGCTCACCCGGGACAGGGGAGGATGAAAAACTGTTTTTT. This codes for CASSPGTGEDEKLFF. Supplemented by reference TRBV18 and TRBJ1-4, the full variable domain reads NAGVMQNPRHLVRRRGQEARLRCSPMKGHSHVYWYRQLPEEGLKFMVYLQKENIIDESGMPKERFSAEFPKEGPSILRIQQVVRGDSAAYFCASSPGTGEDEKLFFGSGTQLSVL.